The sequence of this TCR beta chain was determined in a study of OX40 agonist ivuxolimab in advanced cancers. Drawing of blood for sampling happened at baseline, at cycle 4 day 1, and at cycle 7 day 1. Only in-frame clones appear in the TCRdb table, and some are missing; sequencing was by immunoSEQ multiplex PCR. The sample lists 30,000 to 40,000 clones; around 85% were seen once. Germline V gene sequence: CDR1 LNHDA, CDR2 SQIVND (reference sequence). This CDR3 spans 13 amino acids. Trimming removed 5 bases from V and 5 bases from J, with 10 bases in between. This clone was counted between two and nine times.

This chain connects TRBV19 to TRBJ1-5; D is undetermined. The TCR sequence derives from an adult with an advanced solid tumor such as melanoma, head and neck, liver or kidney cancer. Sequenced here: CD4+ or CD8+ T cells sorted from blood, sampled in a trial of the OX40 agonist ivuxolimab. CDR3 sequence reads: CASSRALHQPQHF. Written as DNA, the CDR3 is TGTGCCAGTAGTCGGGCTCTTCATCAGCCCCAGCATTTT.